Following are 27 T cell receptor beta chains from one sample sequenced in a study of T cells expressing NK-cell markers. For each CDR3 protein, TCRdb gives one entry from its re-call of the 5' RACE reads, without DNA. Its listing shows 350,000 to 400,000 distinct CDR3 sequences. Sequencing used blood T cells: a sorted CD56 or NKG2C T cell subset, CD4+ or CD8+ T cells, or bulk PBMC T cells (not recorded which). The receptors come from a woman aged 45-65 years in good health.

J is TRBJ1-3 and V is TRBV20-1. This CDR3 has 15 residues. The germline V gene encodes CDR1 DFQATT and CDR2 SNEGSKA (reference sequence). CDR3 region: CSASQSPLPGNTIYF.

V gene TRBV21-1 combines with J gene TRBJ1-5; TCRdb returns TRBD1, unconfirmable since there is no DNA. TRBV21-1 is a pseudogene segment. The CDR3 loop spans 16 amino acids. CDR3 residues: CASSHNLGQNNQPQHF.

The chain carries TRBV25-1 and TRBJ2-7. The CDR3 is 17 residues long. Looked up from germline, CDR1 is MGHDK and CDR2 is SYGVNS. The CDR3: CASSTISWGKGHYEQYF.

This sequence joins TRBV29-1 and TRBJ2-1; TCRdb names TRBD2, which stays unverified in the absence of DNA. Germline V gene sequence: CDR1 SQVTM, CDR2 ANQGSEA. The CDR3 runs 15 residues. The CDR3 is CSVEGGTSGSNEQFF.

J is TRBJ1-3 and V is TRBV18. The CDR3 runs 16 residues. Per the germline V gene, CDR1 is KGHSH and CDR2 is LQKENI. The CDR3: CASSPLSTEAGNTIYF. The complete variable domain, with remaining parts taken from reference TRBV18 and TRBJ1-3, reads NAGVMQNPRHLVRRRGQEARLRCSPMKGHSHVYWYRQLPEEGLKFMVYLQKENIIDESGMPKERFSAEFPKEGPSILRIQQVVRGDSAAYFCASSPLSTEAGNTIYFGEGSWLTVV.

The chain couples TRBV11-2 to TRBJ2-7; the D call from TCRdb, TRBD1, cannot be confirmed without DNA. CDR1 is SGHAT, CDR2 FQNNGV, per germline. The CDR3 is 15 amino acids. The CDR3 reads CASSLRTGKHYEQYF.

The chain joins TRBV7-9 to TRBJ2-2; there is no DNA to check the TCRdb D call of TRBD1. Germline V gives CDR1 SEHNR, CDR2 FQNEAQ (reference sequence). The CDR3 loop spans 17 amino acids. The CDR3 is CASSSFWTGSNTGELFF. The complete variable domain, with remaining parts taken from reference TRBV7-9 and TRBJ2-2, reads DTGVSQNPRHKITKRGQNVTFRCDPISEHNRLYWYRQTLGQGPEFLTYFQNEAQLEKSRLLSDRFSAERPKGSFSTLEIQRTEQGDSAMYLCASSSFWTGSNTGELFFGEGSRLTVL.

The chain's CDR3 is CASSSNRNTGELFF. V is TRBV7-6 and J is TRBJ2-2. The CDR3 runs to 14 residues. The germline gives CDR1 SGHVS, CDR2 FNYEAQ.

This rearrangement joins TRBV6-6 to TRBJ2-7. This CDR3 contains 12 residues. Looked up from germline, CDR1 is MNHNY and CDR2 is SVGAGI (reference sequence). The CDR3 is CATRRWPYEQYF.

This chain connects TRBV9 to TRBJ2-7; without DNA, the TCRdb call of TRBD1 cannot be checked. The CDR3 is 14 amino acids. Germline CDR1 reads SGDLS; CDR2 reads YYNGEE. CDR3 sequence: CASSVTGTGFEQYF.

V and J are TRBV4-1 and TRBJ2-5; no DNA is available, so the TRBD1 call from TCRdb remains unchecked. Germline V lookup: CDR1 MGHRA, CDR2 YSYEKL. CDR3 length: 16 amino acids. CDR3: CASSQSQTVDQETQYF.

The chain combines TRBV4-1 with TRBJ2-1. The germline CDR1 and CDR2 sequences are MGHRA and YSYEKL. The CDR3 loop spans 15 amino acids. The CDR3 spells CASSQVPRNYNEQFF.

The CDR3 is CASPRSGRVRGAAFF. The rearrangement uses TRBV6-6 and TRBJ1-1. The CDR3 is 15 amino acids. Germline V CDR1 and CDR2: MNHNY, SVGAGI (reference sequence).

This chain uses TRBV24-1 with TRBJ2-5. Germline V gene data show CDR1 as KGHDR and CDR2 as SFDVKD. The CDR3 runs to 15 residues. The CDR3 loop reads CATSSNTPNKETQYF.

The CDR3 protein is CASSLVRTSGTHEQFF. The chain couples TRBV5-1 to TRBJ2-1; TCRdb selects TRBD2, and the lack of DNA leaves this call unchecked. The CDR3 loop spans 16 amino acids. In germline, CDR1 is SGHRS, CDR2 YFSETQ. Complete variable domain (other parts from reference TRBV5-1 and TRBJ2-1): KAGVTQTPRYLIKTRGQQVTLSCSPISGHRSVSWYQQTPGQGLQFLFEYFSETQRNKGNFPGRFSGRQFSNSRSEMNVSTLELGDSALYLCASSLVRTSGTHEQFFGPGTRLTVL.

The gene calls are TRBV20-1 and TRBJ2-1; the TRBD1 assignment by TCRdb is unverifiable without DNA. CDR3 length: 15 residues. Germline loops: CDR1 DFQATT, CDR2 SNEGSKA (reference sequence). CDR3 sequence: CSARRTGGSYNEQFF.

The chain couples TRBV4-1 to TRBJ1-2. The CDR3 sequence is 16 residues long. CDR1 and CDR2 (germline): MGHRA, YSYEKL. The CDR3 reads CASSQVFRGRVGGYTF.

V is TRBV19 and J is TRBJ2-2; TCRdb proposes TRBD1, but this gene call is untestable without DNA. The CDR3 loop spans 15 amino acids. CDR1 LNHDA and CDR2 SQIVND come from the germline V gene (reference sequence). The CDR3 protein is CASTDLGGAGGELFF.

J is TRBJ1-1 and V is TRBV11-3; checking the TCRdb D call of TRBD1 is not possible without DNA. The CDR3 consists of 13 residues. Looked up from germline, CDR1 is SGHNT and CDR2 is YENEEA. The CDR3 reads CASIDRGGTEAFF.

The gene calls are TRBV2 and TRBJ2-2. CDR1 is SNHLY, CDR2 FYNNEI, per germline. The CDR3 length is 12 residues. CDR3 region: CASSPQHGELFF. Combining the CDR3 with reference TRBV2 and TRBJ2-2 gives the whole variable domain EPEVTQTPSHQVTQMGQEVILRCVPISNHLYFYWYRQILGQKVEFLVSFYNNEISEKSEIFDDQFSVERPDGSNFTLKIRSTKLEDSAMYFCASSPQHGELFFGEGSRLTVL.

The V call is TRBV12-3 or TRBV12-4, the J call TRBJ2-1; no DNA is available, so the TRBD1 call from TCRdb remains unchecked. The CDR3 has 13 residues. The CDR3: CATRTGGRNEQFF.

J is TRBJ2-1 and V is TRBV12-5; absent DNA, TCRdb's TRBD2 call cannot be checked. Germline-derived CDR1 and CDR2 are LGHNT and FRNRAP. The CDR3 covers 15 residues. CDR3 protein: CASGLGTSGDNEQFF.

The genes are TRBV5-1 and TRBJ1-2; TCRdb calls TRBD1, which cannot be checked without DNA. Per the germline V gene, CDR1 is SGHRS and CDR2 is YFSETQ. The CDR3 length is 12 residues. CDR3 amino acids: CASRGRGYGYTF.

CDR3 amino acids: CASSQGENTEAFF. The chain uses TRBV5-1 and TRBJ1-1; TCRdb returns TRBD1, unconfirmable since there is no DNA. The V gene's germline CDR1 is SGHRS and CDR2 YFSETQ. This CDR3 contains 13 residues.

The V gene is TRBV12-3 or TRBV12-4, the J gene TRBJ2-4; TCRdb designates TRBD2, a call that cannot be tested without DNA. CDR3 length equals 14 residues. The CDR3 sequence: CASSLGWERDIQYF.

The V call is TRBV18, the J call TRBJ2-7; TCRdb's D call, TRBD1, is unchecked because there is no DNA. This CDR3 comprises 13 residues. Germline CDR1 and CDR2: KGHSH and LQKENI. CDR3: CASSPVTGFEQYF.

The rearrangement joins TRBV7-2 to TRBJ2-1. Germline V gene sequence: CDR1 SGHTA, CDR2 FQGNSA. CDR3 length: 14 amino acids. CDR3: CASSFSRSYNEQFF.